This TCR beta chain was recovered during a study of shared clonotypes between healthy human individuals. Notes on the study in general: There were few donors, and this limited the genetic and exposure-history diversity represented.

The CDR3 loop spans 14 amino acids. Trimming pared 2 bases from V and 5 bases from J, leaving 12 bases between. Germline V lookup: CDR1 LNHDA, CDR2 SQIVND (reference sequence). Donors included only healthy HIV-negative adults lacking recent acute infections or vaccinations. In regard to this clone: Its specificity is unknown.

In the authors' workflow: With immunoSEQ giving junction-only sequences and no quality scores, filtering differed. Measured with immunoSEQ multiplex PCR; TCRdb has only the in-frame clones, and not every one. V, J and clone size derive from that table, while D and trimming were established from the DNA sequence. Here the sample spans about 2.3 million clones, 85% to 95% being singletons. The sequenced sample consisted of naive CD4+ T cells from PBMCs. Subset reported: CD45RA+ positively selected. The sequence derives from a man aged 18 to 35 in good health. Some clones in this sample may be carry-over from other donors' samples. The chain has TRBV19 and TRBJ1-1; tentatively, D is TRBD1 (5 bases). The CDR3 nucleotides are TGTGCCAGTAGTATACAGGTCTGGGGGACTGAAGCTTTCTTT. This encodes CASSIQVWGTEAFF.